This T cell receptor (beta chain) was captured by sequencing in a study of radiotherapy plus CTLA-4 blockade in lung cancer. On the study more broadly: Roughly 17% of patients responded objectively, and roughly 31% achieved disease control.

This clone showed up just once. Its target is not known. Study outcomes and limitations: In blood, after radiotherapy plus ipilimumab, tumor-derived TCR clones expanded.

Only in-frame clones appear in the TCRdb table, and some are missing; sequencing was by immunoSEQ multiplex PCR. Of 50,000 to 70,000 clones in the sample, about 80% are singletons; the top ten hold less than 4%. The CDR3 extends over 15 amino acids. Germline CDR1 reads SGHNT; CDR2 reads YYREEE (reference sequence). V was pared by 0 bases and J by 4 bases, with 5 bases of the junction left unmatched. Ipilimumab CTLA-4 blockade and focal radiation were given to patients with chemo-refractory metastatic non-small-cell lung cancer. Specimen: peripheral blood, collected from a patient treated with radiotherapy plus ipilimumab. J is TRBJ1-1 and V is TRBV5-4, with TRBD1 matching over 8 bases. This sequence was found in a human donor with non-small cell lung cancer who had a partial response to radiotherapy plus ipilimumab. This chain's CDR3 is CASSLGGRGPTEAFF. The CDR3 DNA reads TGTGCCAGCAGCTTGGGCGGCAGGGGGCCCACTGAAGCTTTCTTT. Using reference TRBV5-4 and TRBJ1-1 for the parts outside the CDR3, the full variable domain is ETGVTQSPTHLIKTRGQQVTLRCSSQSGHNTVSWYQQALGQGPQFIFQYYREEENGRGNFPPRFSGLQFPNYSSELNVNALELDDSALYLCASSLGGRGPTEAFFGQGTRLTVV.